This T cell receptor (beta chain) was retrieved from a study of blood T cell repertoires in COVID-19. Germline V lookup: CDR1 SQVTM, CDR2 ANQGSEA. The CDR3 runs to 10 residues. Trimming removed 3 bases at V and 7 bases at J, with 4 bases between. Authors' data handling: Nucleated cell number was recorded as an estimate derived from reference gene primer amplification. The table came from immunoSEQ multiplex PCR; TCRdb's copy has only in-frame clones and leaves some out. V and J calls and clone size follow that table, whereas D and trimming were derived from the DNA. This sample has a few hundred thousand clones, with 75% to 90% found just once. Allocation to cohorts depended on clinical history reported by the participants.

The V and J genes are TRBV29-1 and TRBJ2-1, with D unresolved. The receptor comes from a man aged 40-50 years who had recovered from COVID-19. Sequenced material: PBMCs or T cells enriched from blood (not recorded which). The CDR3 DNA reads as TGCAGCGTTGAGAGTAATGAGCAGTTCTTC. As protein: CSVESNEQFF.